The rows below give T cell receptor beta chains drawn from one sample of a study of post-analysis software for immune sequencing data. In TCRdb, the PCR reads were re-called with MiXCR into one record per CDR3 protein. The repertoire holds hundreds of thousands of distinct CDR3 sequences, with roughly 50% as singletons. Sequences were obtained from blood. The receptors stem from a girl aged 10-17 years with multiple sclerosis. Both conserved end residues are part of each CDR3. A D gene is named only where the DNA matches it firmly. Expanded clones get a size class; other rows say once, few or many, or leave the size out.

j_call	clone_size	v_call	d_call	cdr3_nt	cdr3_aa
TRBJ2-7	few	TRBV7-2	-	TGTGCCAGCAGCTTAGTTCGTTCGGACGGAGGCTACGAGCAGTACTTC	CASSLVRSDGGYEQYF
TRBJ2-7	-	TRBV7-8	TRBD2	TGTGCCAGCAGCGTGCCCGGGACTAGTAGCGAGCAGTACTTC	CASSVPGTSSEQYF
TRBJ2-7	-	TRBV20-1	TRBD2	TGCAGTGCTACGGGACTAGCGGGGGCCTCCTACGAGCAGTACTTC	CSATGLAGASYEQYF
TRBJ2-3	few	TRBV3-1	TRBD2	TGTGCCAGCAGCCAAGAGGCCCTAGCGGGAGCCTCGGATACGCAGTATTTT	CASSQEALAGASDTQYF
TRBJ1-1	-	TRBV29-1	-	TGCAGCGCCATAGGGTCCCAGGGTGGGGGGGGCACTGAAGCTTTCTTT	CSAIGSQGGGGTEAFF
TRBJ2-7	-	TRBV27	TRBD1	TGTGCCAGCAGGGTAGGGACAGGGTCATACGAGCAGTACTTC	CASRVGTGSYEQYF
TRBJ1-2	few	TRBV12-3/TRBV12-4	TRBD1	TGTGCCAGCACCTATGGTGGGACAGTCTATGGCTACACCTTC	CASTYGGTVYGYTF
TRBJ2-1	few	TRBV20-1	TRBD1	TGCAGTGCTAGCTCCGACAGGGGGAATGAGCAGTTCTTC	CSASSDRGNEQFF
TRBJ1-2	once	TRBV12-3/TRBV12-4	-	TGTGCCAGCAGTCCGGACGGTTTTGGTGGCTACACCTTC	CASSPDGFGGYTF
TRBJ1-1	once	TRBV9	-	TGTGCCAGCAGCGTAGAGCCAGTACTGAACACTGAAGCTTTCTTT	CASSVEPVLNTEAFF
TRBJ1-1	-	TRBV7-9	-	TGTGCCAGCAGCAGGATTGATTATGAAGCTTTCTTT	CASSRIDYEAFF
TRBJ2-5	few	TRBV29-1	-	TGCAGCGCCATTCAACTAGGACGAGTGGAAGAGACCCAGTACTTC	CSAIQLGRVEETQYF
TRBJ1-1	-	TRBV20-1	TRBD1	TGCAGTGCTAATCAGGGGGCAACTGAAGCTTTCTTT	CSANQGATEAFF
TRBJ2-7	few	TRBV7-3	-	TGTGCCAGCAGCTTGGACCGGGACTCCCCACAGTACTTC	CASSLDRDSPQYF
TRBJ2-5	-	TRBV6-5	-	TGTGCCAGCAGCCCCCCTGGGGTAAAGACCCAGTACTTC	CASSPPGVKTQYF
TRBJ2-1	-	TRBV29-1	TRBD2	TGCAGCGCCCAATGGCTGACTAGCGGGGGGTACAATGAGCAGTTCTTC	CSAQWLTSGGYNEQFF
TRBJ1-1	-	TRBV20-1	-	TGCAGTGCTAGAAGGGGCATGGAGACTGAAGCTTTCTTT	CSARRGMETEAFF
TRBJ2-3	-	TRBV9	-	TGTGCCAGCAGCGTAGAGGTTGAAGGCGGGGGCACAGATACGCAGTATTTT	CASSVEVEGGGTDTQYF
TRBJ2-7	few	TRBV27	-	TGTGCCAGCAGTTTCCTACAGGGTGCTGGTCCCTACGAGCAGTACTTC	CASSFLQGAGPYEQYF
TRBJ2-7	-	TRBV18	-	TGTGCCGGCTCACCATCCCCCCAAACAGGGTGCAACGAGCAGTACTTC	CAGSPSPQTGCNEQYF
TRBJ2-3	many	TRBV6-1	-	TGTGCCAGCACTCTAGGTCCCGGGGCAGATACGCAGTATTTT	CASTLGPGADTQYF
TRBJ2-7	-	TRBV2	TRBD1	TGTGCCAGTAGCCACCGGGACAGGGTTAACGAGCAGTACTTC	CASSHRDRVNEQYF
TRBJ2-1	few	TRBV20-1	TRBD1	TGCAGTGCTGCGGGACAGGGGGAGTTCTTC	CSAAGQGEFF
TRBJ2-3	-	TRBV7-3	TRBD2	TGTGCCAGCAGCCCCGGACTAGCAGCAGGGGATACGCAGTATTTT	CASSPGLAAGDTQYF
TRBJ2-7	few	TRBV6-6	-	TGTGCCAGCAGTTACTCGAGAGGGGGGATCTATTACGAGCAGTACTTC	CASSYSRGGIYYEQYF
TRBJ2-4	-	TRBV12-3/TRBV12-4	TRBD2	TGTGCCAGCAGTAAGGGACTAGCGGGAGGCCCGTTGGCCAAAAACATTCAGTACTTC	CASSKGLAGGPLAKNIQYF
TRBJ1-5	-	TRBV20-1	-	TGCAGTGCTAGAGGGGGAGTCGCTGGACAGCCCCAGCATTTT	CSARGGVAGQPQHF
TRBJ2-7	-	TRBV7-9	TRBD1	TGTGCCAGCAGCCAAAGCCGGGACAGGGGATCCTACGAGCAGTACTTC	CASSQSRDRGSYEQYF
TRBJ2-7	few	TRBV25-1	-	TGTGCCAGCAGTGAACCAGGGACCCACGAGCAGTACTTC	CASSEPGTHEQYF
TRBJ2-3	once	TRBV5-1	TRBD1	TGCGCCAGCCGGGACAGTCGGCTGGGCCGCACAGATACGCAGTATTTT	CASRDSRLGRTDTQYF
TRBJ2-5	few	TRBV7-8	-	TGTGCCAGCAGCCCATTCACGCGGGTCCAAGAGACCCAGTACTTC	CASSPFTRVQETQYF
TRBJ2-1	-	TRBV4-1	-	TGCGCCAGCAGTGAGGGGAGTGAGCAGTTCTTC	CASSEGSEQFF